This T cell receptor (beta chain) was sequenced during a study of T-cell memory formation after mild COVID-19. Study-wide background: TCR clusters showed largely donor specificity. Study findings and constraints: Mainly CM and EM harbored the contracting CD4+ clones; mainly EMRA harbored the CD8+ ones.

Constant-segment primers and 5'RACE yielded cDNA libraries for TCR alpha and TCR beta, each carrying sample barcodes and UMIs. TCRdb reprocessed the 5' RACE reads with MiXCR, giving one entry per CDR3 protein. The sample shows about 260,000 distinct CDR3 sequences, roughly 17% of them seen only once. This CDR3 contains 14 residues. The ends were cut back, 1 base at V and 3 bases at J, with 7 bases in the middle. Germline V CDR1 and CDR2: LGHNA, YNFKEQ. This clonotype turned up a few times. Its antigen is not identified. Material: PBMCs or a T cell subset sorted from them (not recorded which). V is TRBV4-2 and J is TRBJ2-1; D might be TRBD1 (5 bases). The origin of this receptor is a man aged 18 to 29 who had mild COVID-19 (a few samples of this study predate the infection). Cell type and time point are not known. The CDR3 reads CASSQVQGYNEQFF. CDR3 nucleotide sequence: TGTGCCAGCAGCCAAGTCCAGGGCTACAATGAGCAGTTCTTC.